Each of the 27 T cell receptor beta chains below was sequenced from the same sample in a study of cytomegalovirus exposure and HLA in healthy donors. PCR used 60 Vbeta primers and 13 Jbeta primers. Libraries were prepared by immunoSEQ multiplex PCR; TCRdb keeps only in-frame clonotypes and omits some of them. The data hold about 130,000 clones, with more than 60% observed a single time. Sequencing input: PBMCs. These receptors were collected from a woman between 40 and 50 years old in good health and CMV-seropositive.

This clone was seen a few times. The chain links TRBV30 to TRBJ1-6, with D maybe TRBD1 (5 bases). The CDR3 spans 16 residues. CDR1 is GTSNPN and CDR2 is SVGIG in the germline V gene (reference sequence). Trimming cost V 3 bases and J 5 bases, with 17 bases left between them. In DNA, the CDR3 is TGTGCCTGGAGGATCAGTCAGGGTCGAAATAATTCACCCCTCCACTTT. Its translation: CAWRISQGRNNSPLHF.

This clone turned up a few times. The chain recombines TRBV7-3 with TRBJ1-4; 10 bases align to TRBD1. With V trimmed by 2 bases and J by 5 bases, 5 bases remained unmatched. Per germline, CDR1 SGHTA and CDR2 FQGTGA. The CDR3 runs 16 residues. CDR3 sequence reads: CASSLRTGGTNEKLFF. CDR3 sequence (DNA): TGTGCCAGCAGCTTACGGACAGGGGGGACAAATGAAAAACTGTTTTTT.

In this sample, this clone turned up a few times. The chain is built from TRBV7-3 and TRBJ1-1; 12 positions agree with TRBD1. The junction had 15 bases not matched to a gene; V was cut back by 5 bases and J by 5 bases. From germline, CDR1 is SGHTA and CDR2 FQGTGA. The CDR3 sequence is 18 residues long. The CDR3 DNA reads TGTGCCAGCAGCCTCCGACCGGGACAGGGGGCATTTGGGACTGAAGCTTTCTTT. It translates to CASSLRPGQGAFGTEAFF.

V and J are TRBV5-6 and TRBJ2-1; possible D gene TRBD2, 6 bases. The germline V gene has CDR1 SGHDT and CDR2 YYEEEE. The germline V and J ends were trimmed by 4 bases and 0 bases, with 14 bases remaining between them. This CDR3 has 16 residues. CDR3 protein: CASSTPDGSSYNEQFF. The CDR3 DNA sequence: TGTGCCAGCAGCACCCCTGACGGGAGCTCCTACAATGAGCAGTTCTTC.

The J gene is TRBJ2-1, the V gene TRBV21-1; the listed D gene, TRBD2, was not tested against the DNA. TRBV21-1 is a known pseudogene. The CDR3 is made up of 15 amino acids. Here the CDR3 reads CASVLSRGNSHEQFF. The CDR3 nucleotides read TGTGCCAGCGTCTTGAGTAGAGGGAATTCCCATGAGCAGTTCTTC.

J is TRBJ2-7 and V is TRBV5-1; the D gene is possibly TRBD1 (6 bases). Germline V gene lookup returns CDR1 SGHRS and CDR2 YFSETQ. CDR3 length: 14 amino acids. Trimming cost V 3 bases and J 4 bases, with 14 bases left between them. CDR3 in DNA: TGCGCCAGCAGCTCTTCACAGGGTTCTTACGAGCAGTACTTC. This translates into CASSSSQGSYEQYF.

The chain links TRBV21-1 to TRBJ2-1; the D segment call TRBD1 is taken from the table without a DNA check. TRBV21-1 is recorded as a pseudogene. The CDR3 sequence is 13 residues long. The CDR3 loop is CASSKGGTGALFF. The CDR3 bases are TGTGCCAGCAGCAAAGGGGGGACAGGGGCCCTGTTCTTC.

The CDR3 bases are TGTGCCAGCAACTGTCCGAGACAGGGGCGTACAGATACGCAGTATTTT. Protein sequence: CASNCPRQGRTDTQYF. The rearrangement uses TRBV21-1 and TRBJ2-3; the table's D call of TRBD1 was not tested on the DNA. TRBV21-1 is a pseudogene. The CDR3 runs to 16 residues.

About this clone: The same CDR3 can be traced to other DNA sequences in this sample. CDR3 DNA: TGTGCCAGCAGTGGGTTTTGGGCAGGGGGTGAGAGCAATCAGCCCCAGCATTTT. It codes for CASSGFWAGGESNQPQHF. The rearrangement links TRBV19 to TRBJ1-5, with 7 positions matching TRBD1. This CDR3 region has 18 residues. J was trimmed by 1 base and V by 9 bases; bases with no gene match: 18. The germline V gene encodes CDR1 LNHDA and CDR2 SQIVND (reference sequence).

The chain joins TRBV7-9 to TRBJ2-2, with 11 bases aligning to TRBD2. CDR1 is SEHNR and CDR2 is FQNEAQ in the germline V gene (reference sequence). V was clipped by 5 bases and J by 6 bases; unmatched bases: 8. The CDR3 extends over 16 amino acids. CDR3 nucleotides: TGTGCCAGCAGCCTAGGGACTAGCGGTACTTCCGGGGAGCTGTTTTTT. Translated, it gives CASSLGTSGTSGELFF.

The chain carries TRBV5-1 and TRBJ1-2; unclear D gene. Trimming removed 0 bases from V and 7 bases from J, with 10 bases in between. Germline values: CDR1 SGHRS, CDR2 YFSETQ. CDR3 length: 13 residues. The CDR3 DNA sequence: TGCGCCAGCAGCTTGGGAGGCCGGGGTGGCTACACCTTC. Translated: CASSLGGRGGYTF.

This clone has only a few counts. The V call is TRBV6-6, the J call TRBJ1-2; 9 bases are shared with TRBD1. V was clipped by 5 bases and J by 6 bases; unmatched bases: 1. The CDR3 is 12 residues long. Germline V lookup: CDR1 MNHNY, CDR2 SVGAGI (reference sequence). The CDR3 DNA sequence: TGTGCCAGCAGTCGACAGGGGGATGGCTACACCTTC. Translating gives CASSRQGDGYTF.

The gene calls are TRBV7-2 and TRBJ1-5; D is perhaps TRBD1 (6 bases). The CDR3 covers 15 residues. Trimming took 4 bases from V and 2 from J, leaving 12 bases between them. The germline CDR1 and CDR2 sequences are SGHTA and FQGNSA. The CDR3 nucleotides read TGTGCCAGCAGCTCCAGGGGTGGGGGCAATCAGCCCCAGCATTTT. This encodes CASSSRGGGNQPQHF.

This clone turned up a few times. The V call is TRBV7-2, the J call TRBJ1-5, with D uncertain. The V gene's germline CDR1 is SGHTA and CDR2 FQGNSA. The CDR3 consists of 13 residues. V was pared by 4 bases and J by 7 bases, with 11 bases between. The CDR3 DNA follows: TGTGCCAGCAGCTCTCAGGATCGACAGCCCCAGCATTTT. Residues: CASSSQDRQPQHF. Variable domain in full (rest from reference TRBV7-2 and TRBJ1-5): GAGVSQSPSNKVTEKGKDVELRCDPISGHTALYWYRQSLGQGLEFLIYFQGNSAPDKSGLPSDRFSAERTGGSVSTLTIQRTQQEDSAVYLCASSSQDRQPQHFGDGTRLSIL.

There are a few counts of this clone. This rearrangement joins TRBV18 to TRBJ2-3, with 9 bases identical to TRBD1. The V gene end was trimmed by 6 bases and the J gene end by 4 bases; junction bases not matched to a gene: 5. The CDR3 spans 14 residues. CDR1 and CDR2 (germline): KGHSH, LQKENI. CDR3 sequence reads: CASSGDRVADTQYF. In DNA, the CDR3 is TGTGCCAGCTCCGGGGACAGGGTGGCAGATACGCAGTATTTT.

This chain connects TRBV9 to TRBJ2-5, with 10 bases lining up with TRBD1. Looked up from germline, CDR1 is SGDLS and CDR2 is YYNGEE. Trimming removed 4 bases from V and 2 bases from J; junction bases left unmatched: 2. This CDR3 contains 14 residues. As DNA, the CDR3 is TGTGCCAGCAGCTTGGGACAGGGGCAAGAGACCCAGTACTTC. Protein product: CASSLGQGQETQYF.

The J gene is TRBJ1-3, the V gene TRBV7-8; 11 positions match TRBD1. V lost 2 bases, J lost 3 bases, and 6 bases stayed unmatched. CDR3 length: 17 residues. The germline V gene has CDR1 SGHVS and CDR2 FQNEAQ. This CDR3 reads CASSLSGTGGNGNTIYF. Written as DNA, the CDR3 is TGTGCCAGCAGCTTAAGCGGGACAGGGGGGAATGGAAACACCATATATTTT.

CDR3 protein: CSARADTEAFF. CDR3 in DNA: TGCAGTGCTAGGGCCGACACTGAAGCTTTCTTT. This chain uses TRBV20-1 with TRBJ1-1; D gene ambiguous. CDR1 and CDR2 (germline): DFQATT, SNEGSKA (reference sequence). The CDR3 covers 11 residues. The germline V and J ends were trimmed by 3 bases and 3 bases, with 5 bases remaining between them.

The V and J genes are TRBV9 and TRBJ2-7; D is possibly TRBD2 (6 bases). The CDR3 length is 13 residues. Between the trimmed V and J ends, which lost 3 bases and 6 bases, there was a span of 13 bases. Per the germline V gene, CDR1 is SGDLS and CDR2 is YYNGEE. CDR3 sequence (DNA): TGTGCCAGCAGCGCCGGGGGAGAGGGCGAGCAGTACTTC. Translated: CASSAGGEGEQYF.

In this sample, this clone turned up a few times. The J gene is TRBJ2-1, the V gene TRBV27; possibly TRBD1 for D (6 bases). The CDR3 sequence is 15 residues long. The ends were cut back, 4 bases at V and 2 bases at J, with 12 bases in the middle. Germline CDR1 reads MNHEY; CDR2 reads SMNVEV (reference sequence). The CDR3 coding sequence is TGTGCCAGCAGTTGGCAGGGGACCCCCTACAATGAGCAGTTCTTC. Its protein product is CASSWQGTPYNEQFF.

This clone came up once. V and J are TRBV7-8 and TRBJ2-2; D possibly corresponds to TRBD2 (5 bases). The germline V gene encodes CDR1 SGHVS and CDR2 FQNEAQ. The CDR3 covers 15 residues. The germline V and J ends were trimmed by 5 bases and 5 bases, with 15 bases remaining between them. In DNA, the CDR3 is TGTGCCAGCAGCCCCCTGCTCAGCGGTACCGGGGAGCTGTTTTTT. It is translated as CASSPLLSGTGELFF.

This chain links TRBV5-1 with TRBJ2-4, with TRBD2 as a possible D gene (5 bases). This CDR3 region has 16 residues. Trimming removed 3 bases from V and 3 bases from J, with 16 bases in between. The germline V gene has CDR1 SGHRS and CDR2 YFSETQ. In DNA, the CDR3 is TGCGCCAGCAGCTACGGACTTTCTTTAGACAAAAACATTCAGTACTTC. This translates into CASSYGLSLDKNIQYF.

The rearrangement uses TRBV5-1 and TRBJ2-7, with 8 bases aligning to TRBD2. Trimming took 0 bases from V and 2 from J; bases not matched to a gene: 4. Germline CDR1 is SGHRS and CDR2 is YFSETQ. The CDR3 runs to 15 residues. CDR3 in DNA: TGCGCCAGCAGCTTGGATTCAGCGGGGGCCTACGAGCAGTACTTC. Translation gives CASSLDSAGAYEQYF.

This sequence joins TRBV19 and TRBJ2-4; 7 bases align to TRBD1. The ends lost 10 bases at V and 8 bases at J; junction bases unmatched: 17. The CDR3 consists of 15 residues. Germline V gene lookup returns CDR1 LNHDA and CDR2 SQIVND (reference sequence). CDR3: CATEGRQGVTDIQYF. CDR3 sequence (DNA): TGTGCCACCGAAGGGCGACAGGGAGTCACGGACATTCAGTACTTC.

In this sample, this clone turned up a few times. V gene TRBV28 combines with J gene TRBJ2-7; TRBD2 aligns across 7 bases. The CDR3 covers 15 residues. The V gene's germline CDR1 is MDHEN and CDR2 SYDVKM. The trim removed 7 bases at V and 3 bases at J, leaving 12 bases unmatched. CDR3 coding DNA: TGTGCCAGCACCATCCCGTCACCGGGGGGCTACGAGCAGTACTTC. As protein: CASTIPSPGGYEQYF.

There are a few counts of this clone. This chain's CDR3 is CASSFDNSYEQYF. CDR3 bases: TGTGCCAGCAGCTTCGACAACTCCTACGAGCAGTACTTC. The V call is TRBV7-3, the J call TRBJ2-7; D ambiguous. The V gene's germline CDR1 is SGHTA and CDR2 FQGTGA. This CDR3 has 13 amino acids. The V end lost 3 bases, the J end lost 0 bases, and 6 bases lay between the germline ends.

The rearrangement uses TRBV4-3 and TRBJ2-3; no clear D gene. The CDR3 totals 14 residues. The germline V gene encodes CDR1 LGHNA and CDR2 YSLEER. With 1 base removed from V and 3 bases from J, the gap between germline ends came to 8 bases. The CDR3 DNA is TGCGCCAGCAGCCAAGGCCGTGAGACAGATACGCAGTATTTT. Protein: CASSQGRETDTQYF.